The present T cell receptor beta chain was sequenced within a study of CXCR3-negative and CXCR3-positive naive CD8 T cells. Study-level findings and limits: Whereas memory cells differed, naive CXCR3-negative and CXCR3-positive cells shared similar TRBV-TRBJ usage. CXCR3-negative naive cells had less hydrophobic TRB CDR3s than did CXCR3-positive naive cells. Surface CD5 matched across naive subsets, and TRB CDR3 properties served to infer TCR strength.

The TRB cDNA libraries were prepared by 5' RACE with UMI labels. TCRdb re-called the 5' RACE reads and shows each CDR3 protein once, DNA omitted. Its table records around 140,000 distinct CDR3 sequences. Germline-derived CDR1 and CDR2 are SGHRS and YFSETQ. This CDR3 spans 14 amino acids. Remarks on this clonotype: Its antigen is unidentified.

About 310,000 cells per CD8+ T cell subset were flow-sorted in triplicate. The authors gated naive CD8+ T cells as CD45RO-CCR7+CD27+CD95-. The specimen was naive CXCR3+ CD8+ T cells from blood. Subset defined: CD45RO-CCR7+CD27+CD95- naive CD8+ T cells expressing CXCR3 (TNR3+). V is TRBV5-1 and J is TRBJ1-4; TCRdb designates TRBD1, a call that cannot be tested without DNA. This sequence was found in a human donor in good health. Some clones in this sample may be carry-over from other donors' samples. This CDR3 is CASGSGTNGEKLFF.